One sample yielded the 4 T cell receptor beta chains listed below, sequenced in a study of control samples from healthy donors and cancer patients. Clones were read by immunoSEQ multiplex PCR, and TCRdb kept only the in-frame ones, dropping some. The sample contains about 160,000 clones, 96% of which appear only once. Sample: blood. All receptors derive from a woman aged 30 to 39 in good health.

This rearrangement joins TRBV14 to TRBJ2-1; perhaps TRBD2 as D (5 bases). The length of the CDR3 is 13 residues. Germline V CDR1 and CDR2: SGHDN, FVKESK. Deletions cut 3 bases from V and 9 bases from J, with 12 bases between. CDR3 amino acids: CASSHPGISEQFF. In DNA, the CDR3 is TGTGCCAGCAGCCACCCCGGGATAAGTGAGCAGTTCTTC. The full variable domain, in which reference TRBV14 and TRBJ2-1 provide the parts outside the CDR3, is EAGVTQFPSHSVIEKGQTVTLRCDPISGHDNLYWYRRVMGKEIKFLLHFVKESKQDESGMPNNRFLAERTGGTYSTLKVQPAELEDSGVYFCASSHPGISEQFFGPGTRLTVL.

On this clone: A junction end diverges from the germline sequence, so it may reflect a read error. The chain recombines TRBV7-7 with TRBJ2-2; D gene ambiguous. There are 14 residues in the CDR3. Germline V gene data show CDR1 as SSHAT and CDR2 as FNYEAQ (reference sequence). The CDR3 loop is CASSWTENAGELFF. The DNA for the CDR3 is TGTGCTAGCAGCTGGACCGAGAACGCCGGGGAGCTGTTTTTT.

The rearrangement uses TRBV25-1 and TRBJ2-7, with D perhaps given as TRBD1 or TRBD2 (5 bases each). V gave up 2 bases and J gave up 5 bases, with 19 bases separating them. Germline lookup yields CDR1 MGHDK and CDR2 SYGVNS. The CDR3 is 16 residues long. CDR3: CASSERPGSSYDEQYF. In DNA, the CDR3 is TGTGCCAGCAGTGAACGTCCAGGGAGCTCCTACGACGAGCAGTACTTC.

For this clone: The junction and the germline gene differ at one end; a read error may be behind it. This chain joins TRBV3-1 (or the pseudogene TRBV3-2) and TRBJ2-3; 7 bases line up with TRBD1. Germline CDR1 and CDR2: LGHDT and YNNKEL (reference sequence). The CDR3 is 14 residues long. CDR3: CASNQRQGTDTQYF. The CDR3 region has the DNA TGTGCCAGCAACCAAAGACAGGGTACAGATACGCAGTATTTT.